The 10 T cell receptor beta chains reported below all come from one sample, sequenced in a study of cytomegalovirus exposure and HLA in healthy donors. TCRdb's table, derived via immunoSEQ multiplex PCR, lists solely in-frame clones and lacks some. The data show a few hundred thousand clones, roughly 87% seen once. Input material: PBMCs. The source is a man aged 18 to 35 in good health and CMV-seropositive.

The chain joins TRBV5-1 to TRBJ2-1; no clear D gene. V was cut by 6 bases and J by 1 base, with 5 bases left in between. In germline, CDR1 is SGHRS, CDR2 YFSETQ. The CDR3 totals 12 residues. Here the CDR3 DNA reads TGCGCCAGCACGGGTTCCTACAATGAGCAGTTCTTC. This sequence encodes CASTGSYNEQFF. Combining the CDR3 with reference TRBV5-1 and TRBJ2-1 gives the whole variable domain KAGVTQTPRYLIKTRGQQVTLSCSPISGHRSVSWYQQTPGQGLQFLFEYFSETQRNKGNFPGRFSGRQFSNSRSEMNVSTLELGDSALYLCASTGSYNEQFFGPGTRLTVL.

The gene calls are TRBV6-6 and TRBJ1-2; TRBD1 is a possible D gene (5 bases). Looked up from germline, CDR1 is MNHNY and CDR2 is SVGAGI (reference sequence). V shed 8 bases and J shed 0 bases, with 10 bases lying between them. The CDR3 has 13 amino acids. The CDR3 nucleotides read TGTGCCAGCTCCGCAGGGCCTAACTATGGCTACACCTTC. Encoded protein: CASSAGPNYGYTF.

This clone was counted between two and nine times. The chain has TRBV6-5 and TRBJ1-5; D is uncertain. Germline assignment: CDR1 MNHEY and CDR2 SVGAGI. V was cut by 8 bases and J by 1 base, with 15 bases left in between. The CDR3 loop spans 15 amino acids. This CDR3 reads CASRSGRLSNQPQHF. CDR3 nucleotides: TGTGCCAGCCGATCGGGGAGGCTGAGCAATCAGCCCCAGCATTTT.

This clone was seen a single time. V usage is TRBV6-7 and J usage is TRBJ2-7; D might be TRBD2 (5 bases). TRBV6-7 is flagged as an ORF with uncertain function. This CDR3 comprises 13 residues. Trimming removed 5 bases at V and 3 bases at J, with 11 bases between. The CDR3 DNA follows: TGTGCCAGCAGTCCCCCCGGGATCTACGAGCAGTACTTC. It specifies CASSPPGIYEQYF.

V gene TRBV25-1 combines with J gene TRBJ2-1; 10 positions match TRBD2. The V and J ends lost 5 bases and 2 bases, in that order; junction bases with no gene match: 3. Germline loops: CDR1 MGHDK, CDR2 SYGVNS. The CDR3 loop spans 15 amino acids. CDR3 residues: CASSPLAGAYNEQFF. The CDR3 DNA is TGTGCCAGCAGTCCTCTAGCGGGGGCCTACAATGAGCAGTTCTTC. The variable domain in full, with the rest retrieved from reference TRBV25-1 and TRBJ2-1, is EADIYQTPRYLVIGTGKKITLECSQTMGHDKMYWYQQDPGMELHLIHYSYGVNSTEKGDLSSESTVSRIRTEHFPLTLESARPSHTSQYLCASSPLAGAYNEQFFGPGTRLTVL.

The gene calls are TRBV6-1 and TRBJ1-4; the match to TRBD1 covers 9 bases. Germline V gene lookup returns CDR1 MNHNS and CDR2 SASEGT. This CDR3 region has 14 residues. Losses at the gene ends were 8 bases for V and 0 bases for J; bases not matched to a gene: 1. The CDR3 is CASRDRATNEKLFF. The CDR3 coding sequence is TGTGCCAGCCGGGACAGGGCAACTAATGAAAAACTGTTTTTT.

The chain recombines TRBV18 with TRBJ1-4, with D maybe TRBD1 (6 bases). This CDR3 spans 15 amino acids. The V gene's germline CDR1 is KGHSH and CDR2 LQKENI. Trimming removed 1 base from V and 7 bases from J, with 13 bases in between. The DNA for the CDR3 is TGTGCCAGCTCACCACTGTCAGGGGCGCGTGAAAAACTGTTTTTT. Amino acid sequence: CASSPLSGAREKLFF.

This chain links TRBV30 with TRBJ1-2; D remains ambiguous. The CDR3 has 14 amino acids. Germline V gives CDR1 GTSNPN, CDR2 SVGIG (reference sequence). Trimming stripped 0 bases from V and 8 bases from J, with 16 bases between. CDR3 in amino acids: CAWSVVLGISGYTF. The CDR3 bases are TGTGCCTGGAGTGTGGTCCTGGGGATCTCGGGCTACACCTTC.

The V call is TRBV25-1, the J call TRBJ1-1; the D is unclear. Per germline, CDR1 MGHDK and CDR2 SYGVNS. V was shortened by 3 bases and J by 4 bases, with 15 bases between the two germline ends. This CDR3 is 15 amino acids long. DNA of the CDR3: TGTGCCAGCAGTGAGGCTCTGGGTCGCAGCACTGAAGCTTTCTTT. Translated: CASSEALGRSTEAFF.

The chain has TRBV28 and TRBJ2-1; 10 bases agree with TRBD2. Germline values: CDR1 MDHEN, CDR2 SYDVKM. V lost 7 bases, J lost 0 bases, and 6 bases stayed unmatched. The CDR3 length is 16 residues. The chain's CDR3 is CASKRTSGRSYNEQFF. The CDR3 DNA sequence: TGTGCCAGCAAAAGGACTAGCGGACGCTCCTACAATGAGCAGTTCTTC.